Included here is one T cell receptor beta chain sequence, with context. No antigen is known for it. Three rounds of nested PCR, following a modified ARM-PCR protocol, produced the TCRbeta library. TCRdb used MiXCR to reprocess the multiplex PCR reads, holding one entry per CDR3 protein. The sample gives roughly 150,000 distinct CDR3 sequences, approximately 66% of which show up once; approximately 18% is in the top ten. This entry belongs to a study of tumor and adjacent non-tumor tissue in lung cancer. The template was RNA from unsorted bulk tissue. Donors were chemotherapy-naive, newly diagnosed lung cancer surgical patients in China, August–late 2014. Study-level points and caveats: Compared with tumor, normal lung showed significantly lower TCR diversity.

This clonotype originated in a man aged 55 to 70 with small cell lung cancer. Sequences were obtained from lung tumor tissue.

The CDR3 nucleotides are TGCAGTGCTAGTAGCGGACTAGCGATCGAGCAGTACTTC. Protein: CSASSGLAIEQYF. The V call is TRBV20-1, the J call TRBJ2-7, with 9 bases fitting TRBD2. The CDR3 runs to 13 residues. The V and J ends lost 3 bases and 6 bases, in that order; junction bases with no gene match: 6. Germline lookup yields CDR1 DFQATT and CDR2 SNEGSKA (reference sequence).